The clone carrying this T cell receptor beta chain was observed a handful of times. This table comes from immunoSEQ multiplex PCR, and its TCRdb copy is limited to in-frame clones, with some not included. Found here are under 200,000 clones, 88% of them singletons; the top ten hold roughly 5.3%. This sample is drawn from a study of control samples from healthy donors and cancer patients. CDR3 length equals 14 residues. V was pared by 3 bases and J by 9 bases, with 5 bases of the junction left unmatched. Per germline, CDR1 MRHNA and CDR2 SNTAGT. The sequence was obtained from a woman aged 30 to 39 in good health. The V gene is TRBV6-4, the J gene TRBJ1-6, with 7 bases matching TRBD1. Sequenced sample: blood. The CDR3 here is CASSETGESSPLHF. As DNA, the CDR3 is TGTGCCAGCAGTGAAACAGGGGAAAGTTCACCCCTCCACTTT.